These T cell receptor beta chains were read from a single sample in a study of T cells after yellow fever vaccination. TCRdb re-called the 5' RACE reads with MiXCR, one entry per CDR3 protein. Of some 390,000 distinct CDR3 sequences in the sample, roughly 6.2% are singletons; the top ten hold about 15%. The input for sequencing was PBMCs, taken 5 days after the yellow fever booster vaccination. These receptors were obtained from a man younger than 40 who received the YFV17D yellow fever vaccine. Both conserved end residues are part of each CDR3. D genes are given only for firm matches. Only some rows state a clone size, as once, few, many or a class for expanded clones.

J	size	V	D	CDR3	DNA
TRBJ2-4	-	TRBV20-1	-	CCAGGGSATAKNIQYF	TGCTGTGCTGGAGGGGGTTCGGCGACAGCCAAAAACATTCAGTACTTC
TRBJ1-1	few	TRBV5-1	TRBD1	CASSLTGTNTEAFF	TGCGCCAGCAGCCTGACAGGGACGAACACTGAAGCTTTCTTT
TRBJ2-7	many	TRBV5-1	TRBD1	CASSIGGQELYEQYF	TGCGCCAGCAGCATCGGCGGACAGGAGCTCTACGAGCAGTACTTC
TRBJ1-1	few	TRBV9	-	CASSDGTANTEAFF	TGTGCCAGCAGCGACGGGACGGCGAACACTGAAGCTTTCTTT
TRBJ2-3	-	TRBV10-1	TRBD2	CASSVLAGEIDTQYF	TGCGCCAGCAGTGTTCTAGCGGGAGAAATAGATACGCAGTATTTT
TRBJ2-5	-	TRBV5-1	-	CASTSPTGGKETQYF	TGCGCCAGCACCTCACCTACTGGGGGCAAAGAGACCCAGTACTTC
TRBJ2-7	many	TRBV3-1	-	CASSQAGSSYEQYF	TGTGCCAGCAGCCAAGCGGGCAGCTCCTACGAGCAGTACTTC
TRBJ2-1	many	TRBV20-1	TRBD1	CSADRDRRSYEQFF	TGCAGTGCGGACCGGGACAGGCGCTCCTATGAGCAGTTCTTC
TRBJ2-3	few	TRBV5-5	TRBD1	CASSYNRDRGADTQYF	TGTGCCAGCAGCTACAACCGGGACAGGGGTGCAGATACGCAGTATTTT
TRBJ2-7	few	TRBV7-2	TRBD2	CASSLQTSGYSYEQYF	TGTGCCAGCAGCTTACAAACTAGCGGGTACTCCTACGAGCAGTACTTC
TRBJ2-1	many	TRBV7-2	TRBD1	CASSYVGTGNNEQFF	TGTGCCAGCAGCTACGTCGGGACAGGTAACAATGAGCAGTTCTTC
TRBJ2-3	few	TRBV20-1	-	CSARVHGNTDTQYF	TGCAGTGCTAGAGTTCACGGAAACACAGATACGCAGTATTTT
TRBJ2-5	-	TRBV6-5	TRBD2	CASSSLSGGVETQYF	TGTGCCAGCAGTTCCCTATCGGGAGGGGTAGAGACCCAGTACTTC
TRBJ2-3	few	TRBV7-2	-	CASSPPPTDTQYF	TGTGCCAGCAGCCCCCCACCCACAGATACGCAGTATTTT
TRBJ2-7	-	TRBV20-1	-	CSARFRAGRGYEQYF	TGCAGTGCTAGATTCCGAGCAGGGAGAGGGTACGAGCAGTACTTC
TRBJ2-5	-	TRBV10-3	TRBD1	CAIGTAQETQYF	TGTGCCATCGGGACAGCCCAAGAGACCCAGTACTTC
TRBJ2-7	many	TRBV14	-	CASSQVVSHEQYF	TGTGCCAGCAGCCAAGTGGTCTCCCACGAGCAGTACTTC
TRBJ1-1	many	TRBV27	TRBD1	CASSYSGQAAFF	TGTGCCAGCAGTTACTCAGGACAGGCAGCTTTCTTT
TRBJ1-6	few	TRBV11-2	-	CASSSGQNSPLHF	TGTGCCAGCAGCTCCGGACAAAATTCACCCCTCCACTTT
TRBJ1-1	many	TRBV15	-	CATSRAPNTEAFF	TGTGCCACCAGCAGAGCGCCGAACACTGAAGCTTTCTTT
TRBJ2-2	many	TRBV7-9	TRBD1	CASSLPGTGNTGELFF	TGTGCCAGCAGCTTACCTGGGACAGGGAACACCGGGGAGCTGTTTTTT
TRBJ2-1	few	TRBV12-3/TRBV12-4	-	CASTGAYNEQFF	TGTGCCAGCACTGGGGCCTACAATGAGCAGTTCTTC
TRBJ2-5	few	TRBV10-3	TRBD2	CAISESSGSDAETQYF	TGTGCCATCAGTGAGTCAAGCGGGAGTGACGCGGAGACCCAGTACTTC
TRBJ1-4	-	TRBV7-2	-	CASSLGFAEKLFF	TGTGCCAGCAGCTTAGGCTTCGCCGAAAAACTGTTTTTT
TRBJ2-3	many	TRBV5-5	TRBD2	CASSYWDYVTDTQYF	TGTGCCAGCAGCTACTGGGACTACGTCACAGATACGCAGTATTTT
TRBJ2-5	-	TRBV20-1	-	CSARDRVETQYF	TGCAGTGCTAGAGATCGAGTGGAGACCCAGTACTTC
TRBJ2-7	-	TRBV7-2	TRBD1	CASRTPTGGKDF	TGTGCCAGCAGGACACCGACAGGGGGCAAAGACTTC
TRBJ2-3	many	TRBV10-3	TRBD2	CAINGREGLGGGTQYF	TGTGCCATCAACGGTCGAGAGGGACTAGGAGGAGGTACGCAGTATTTT
TRBJ1-3	few	TRBV7-9	-	CASSDDSGNTIYF	TGTGCCAGCAGCGACGACTCCGGAAACACCATATATTTT
TRBJ2-5	many	TRBV7-2	TRBD2	CASSRGGFIETQYF	TGTGCCAGCAGCCGCGGGGGATTCATAGAGACCCAGTACTTC
TRBJ2-5	-	TRBV5-5	-	CASSLAKTGGGETQYF	TGTGCCAGCAGCTTGGCCAAAACTGGGGGGGGCGAGACCCAGTACTTC
TRBJ2-3	many	TRBV20-1	-	CSARGFRLATDTQYF	TGCAGTGCTAGGGGGTTTCGGCTAGCTACAGATACGCAGTATTTT
TRBJ2-7	many	TRBV20-1	TRBD2	CSAPGTTYEQYF	TGCAGTGCGCCCGGGACTACCTACGAGCAGTACTTC
TRBJ2-7	many	TRBV7-6	-	CASSPPGQGSNEQYF	TGTGCCAGCAGCCCCCCCGGGCAGGGTAGTAACGAGCAGTACTTC
TRBJ2-2	-	TRBV3-1	TRBD1	CASSQEGTGYTGELFF	TGTGCCAGCAGCCAAGAAGGGACAGGGTACACCGGGGAGCTGTTTTTT
TRBJ1-4	many	TRBV7-8	-	CASRPAPGKLFF	TGTGCCAGCAGACCCGCCCCAGGGAAACTGTTTTTT
TRBJ2-2	-	TRBV15	TRBD2	CATSTVEAGVDTGELFF	TGTGCCACCAGCACCGTGGAGGCGGGAGTGGACACCGGGGAGCTGTTTTTT
TRBJ1-6	many	TRBV7-2	-	CASSSNGQPLHF	TGTGCCAGCAGCTCCAACGGACAGCCCCTCCACTTT
TRBJ2-5	many	TRBV2	-	CASMDSPLGETQYF	TGTGCCAGCATGGACAGCCCGTTAGGAGAGACCCAGTACTTC
TRBJ2-3	-	TRBV15	TRBD1	CATSRGEGAISTDTQYF	TGTGCCACCAGCAGAGGCGAGGGGGCAATCAGCACAGATACGCAGTATTTT
TRBJ2-7	-	TRBV7-2	TRBD2	CASSLPGRGSRDEQYF	TGTGCCAGCAGCTTACCAGGGCGGGGGAGTCGCGACGAGCAGTACTTC
TRBJ2-3	many	TRBV28	-	CASTNGGDRRDTQYF	TGTGCCAGCACCAATGGGGGGGACAGGAGAGATACGCAGTATTTT
TRBJ2-3	few	TRBV5-4	-	CASSFQGSYTQYF	TGTGCCAGCAGCTTCCAGGGTTCGTATACGCAGTATTTT
TRBJ1-1	-	TRBV20-1	TRBD1	CSATTDGDRGFF	TGCAGTGCTACGACAGATGGGGACAGGGGTTTTTTT
TRBJ2-3	few	TRBV3-1	-	CASSQVENTQYF	TGTGCCAGCAGCCAGGTCGAGAATACGCAGTATTTT
TRBJ2-7	many	TRBV11-2	-	CASSPSGGAYEQYF	TGTGCCAGCAGCCCCAGTGGAGGAGCCTACGAGCAGTACTTC